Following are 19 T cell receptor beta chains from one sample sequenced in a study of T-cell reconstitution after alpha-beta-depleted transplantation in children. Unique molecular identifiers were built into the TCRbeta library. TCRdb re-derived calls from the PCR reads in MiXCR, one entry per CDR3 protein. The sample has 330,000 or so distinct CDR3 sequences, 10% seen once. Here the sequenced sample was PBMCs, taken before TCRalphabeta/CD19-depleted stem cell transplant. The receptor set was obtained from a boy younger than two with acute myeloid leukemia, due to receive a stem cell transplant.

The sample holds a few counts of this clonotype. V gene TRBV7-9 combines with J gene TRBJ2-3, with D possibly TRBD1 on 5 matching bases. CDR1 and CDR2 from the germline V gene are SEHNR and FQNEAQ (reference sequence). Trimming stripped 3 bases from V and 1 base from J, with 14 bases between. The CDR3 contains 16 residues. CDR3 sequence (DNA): TGTGCCAGCAGCTTGATTTGGACGACAGGCACAGATACGCAGTATTTT. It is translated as CASSLIWTTGTDTQYF.

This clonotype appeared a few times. The CDR3 DNA sequence: TGTGCCAGCAGCCTCGGGAGGACACTTTACAATGAGCAGTTCTTC. Residues: CASSLGRTLYNEQFF. This chain links TRBV5-4 with TRBJ2-1, with TRBD2 matching over 7 bases. The CDR3 runs 15 residues. V was clipped by 4 bases and J by 4 bases; unmatched bases: 8. The germline CDR1 and CDR2 sequences are SGHNT and YYREEE (reference sequence). Complete variable domain (other parts from reference TRBV5-4 and TRBJ2-1): ETGVTQSPTHLIKTRGQQVTLRCSSQSGHNTVSWYQQALGQGPQFIFQYYREEENGRGNFPPRFSGLQFPNYSSELNVNALELDDSALYLCASSLGRTLYNEQFFGPGTRLTVL.

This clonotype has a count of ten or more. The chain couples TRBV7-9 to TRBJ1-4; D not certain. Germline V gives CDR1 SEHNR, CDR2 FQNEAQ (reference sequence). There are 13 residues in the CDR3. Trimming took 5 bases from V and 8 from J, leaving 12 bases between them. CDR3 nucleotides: TGTGCCAGCAGCAGCCTATCTGAGGAAAAACTGTTTTTT. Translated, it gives CASSSLSEEKLFF. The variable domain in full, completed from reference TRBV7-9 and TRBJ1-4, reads DTGVSQNPRHKITKRGQNVTFRCDPISEHNRLYWYRQTLGQGPEFLTYFQNEAQLEKSRLLSDRFSAERPKGSFSTLEIQRTEQGDSAMYLCASSSLSEEKLFFGSGTQLSVL.

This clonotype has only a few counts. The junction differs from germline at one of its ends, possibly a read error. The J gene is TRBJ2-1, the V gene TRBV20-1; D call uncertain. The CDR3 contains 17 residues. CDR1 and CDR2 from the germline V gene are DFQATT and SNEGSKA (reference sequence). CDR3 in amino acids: CCAREAPQGPNYNEQFF. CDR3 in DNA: TGCTGTGCTAGAGAGGCCCCTCAAGGACCTAATTACAATGAGCAGTTCTTC.

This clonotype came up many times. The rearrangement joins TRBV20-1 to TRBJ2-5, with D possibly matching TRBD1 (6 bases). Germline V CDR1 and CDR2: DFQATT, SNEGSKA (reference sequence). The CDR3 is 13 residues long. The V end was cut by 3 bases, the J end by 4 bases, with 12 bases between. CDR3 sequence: CSASIRGTETQYF. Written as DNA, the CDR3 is TGCAGTGCTAGTATCAGGGGCACAGAGACCCAGTACTTC.

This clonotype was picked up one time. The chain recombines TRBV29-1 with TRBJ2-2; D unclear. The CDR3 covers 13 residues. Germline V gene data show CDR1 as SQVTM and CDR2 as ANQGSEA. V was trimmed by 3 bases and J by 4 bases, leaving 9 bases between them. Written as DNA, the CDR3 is TGCAGCGTTGACCCTTCCACCACCGGGGAGCTGTTTTTT. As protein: CSVDPSTTGELFF.

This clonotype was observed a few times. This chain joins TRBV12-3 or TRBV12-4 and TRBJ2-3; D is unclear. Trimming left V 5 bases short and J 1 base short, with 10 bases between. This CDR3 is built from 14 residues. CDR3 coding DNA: TGTGCCAGCAGTCCACCGTGGGGCACAGATACGCAGTATTTT. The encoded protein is CASSPPWGTDTQYF.

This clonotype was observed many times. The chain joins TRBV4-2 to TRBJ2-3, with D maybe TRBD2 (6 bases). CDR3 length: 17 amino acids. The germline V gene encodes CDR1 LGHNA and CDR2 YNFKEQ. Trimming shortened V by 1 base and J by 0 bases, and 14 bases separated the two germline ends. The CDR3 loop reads CASSQAVAAGSTDTQYF. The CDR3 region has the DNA TGTGCCAGCAGCCAAGCGGTTGCGGCGGGAAGCACAGATACGCAGTATTTT.

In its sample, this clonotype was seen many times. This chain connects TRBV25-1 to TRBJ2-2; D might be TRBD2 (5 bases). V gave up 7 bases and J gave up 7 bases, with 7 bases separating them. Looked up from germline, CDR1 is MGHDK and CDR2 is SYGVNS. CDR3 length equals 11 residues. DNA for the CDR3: TGTGCCAGCACTCGGGACGGGGAGCTGTTTTTT. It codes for CASTRDGELFF.

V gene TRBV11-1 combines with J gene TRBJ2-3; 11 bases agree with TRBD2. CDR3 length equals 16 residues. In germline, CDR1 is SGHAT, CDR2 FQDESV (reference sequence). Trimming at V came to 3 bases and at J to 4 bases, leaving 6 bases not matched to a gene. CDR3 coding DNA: TGTGCCAGCAGCTTTGTGACTAGCGGGGTCGCAGATACGCAGTATTTT. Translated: CASSFVTSGVADTQYF.

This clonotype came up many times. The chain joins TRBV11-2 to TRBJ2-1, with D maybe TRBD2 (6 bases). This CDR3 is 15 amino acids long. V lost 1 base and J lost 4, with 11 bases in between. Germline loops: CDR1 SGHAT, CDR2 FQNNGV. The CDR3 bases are TGTGCCAGCAGCTTAGGGACTATCAGATACAATGAGCAGTTCTTC. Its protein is CASSLGTIRYNEQFF.

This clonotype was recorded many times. CDR3 region: CASSFLGGGDGYTF. The CDR3 region has the DNA TGTGCCAGCAGCTTCTTAGGTGGGGGCGATGGCTACACCTTC. The rearrangement uses TRBV7-6 and TRBJ1-2; maybe TRBD1 (6 bases). The germline V gene has CDR1 SGHVS and CDR2 FNYEAQ. The V end was cut by 3 bases, the J end by 6 bases, with 14 bases between. This CDR3 region has 14 residues.

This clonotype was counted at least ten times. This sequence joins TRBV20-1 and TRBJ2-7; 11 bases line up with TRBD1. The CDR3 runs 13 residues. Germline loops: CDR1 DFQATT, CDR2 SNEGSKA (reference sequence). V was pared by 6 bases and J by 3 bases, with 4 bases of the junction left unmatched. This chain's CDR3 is CSATGQGDYEQYF. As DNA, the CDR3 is TGCAGTGCCACGGGACAGGGGGACTACGAGCAGTACTTC.

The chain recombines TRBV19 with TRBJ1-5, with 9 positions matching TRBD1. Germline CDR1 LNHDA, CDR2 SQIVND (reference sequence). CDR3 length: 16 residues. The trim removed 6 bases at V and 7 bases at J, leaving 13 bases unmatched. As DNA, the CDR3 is TGTGCCAGTAGCCAAGGGCCCGGGACAGGGAAACAGCCCCAGCATTTT. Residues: CASSQGPGTGKQPQHF.

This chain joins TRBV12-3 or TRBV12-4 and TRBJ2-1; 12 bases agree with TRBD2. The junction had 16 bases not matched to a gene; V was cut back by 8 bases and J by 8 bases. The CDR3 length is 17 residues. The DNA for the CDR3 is TGTGCCAGCCGCCCGGCGCTAACTCTAGCGGGAGGGGATGAGCAGTTCTTC. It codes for CASRPALTLAGGDEQFF.

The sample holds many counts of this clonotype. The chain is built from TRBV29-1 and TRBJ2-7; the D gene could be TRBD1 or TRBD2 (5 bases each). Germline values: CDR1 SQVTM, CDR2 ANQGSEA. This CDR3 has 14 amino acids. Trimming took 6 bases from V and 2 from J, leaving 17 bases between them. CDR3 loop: CSVPTGTGAYEQYF. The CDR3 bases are TGCAGCGTCCCCACCGGGACCGGCGCCTACGAGCAGTACTTC.

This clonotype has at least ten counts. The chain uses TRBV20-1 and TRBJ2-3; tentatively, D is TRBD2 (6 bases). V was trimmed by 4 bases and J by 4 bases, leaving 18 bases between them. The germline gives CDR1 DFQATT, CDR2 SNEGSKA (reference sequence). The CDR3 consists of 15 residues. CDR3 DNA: TGCAGTGCTATGCGGGACTCCCCATCCCCAGATACGCAGTATTTT. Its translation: CSAMRDSPSPDTQYF.

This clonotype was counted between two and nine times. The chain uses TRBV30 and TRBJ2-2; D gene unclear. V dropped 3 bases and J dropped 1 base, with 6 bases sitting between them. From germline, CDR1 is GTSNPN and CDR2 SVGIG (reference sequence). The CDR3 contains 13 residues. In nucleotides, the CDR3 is TGTGCCTGGAGGGGCGGGAACACCGGGGAGCTGTTTTTT. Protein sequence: CAWRGGNTGELFF.

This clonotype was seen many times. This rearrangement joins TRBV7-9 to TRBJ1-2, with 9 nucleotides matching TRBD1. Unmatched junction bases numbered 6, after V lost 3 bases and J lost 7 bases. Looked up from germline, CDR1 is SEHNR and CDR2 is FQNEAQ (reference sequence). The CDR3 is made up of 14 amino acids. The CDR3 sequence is CASSFLQGASGYTF. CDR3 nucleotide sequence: TGTGCCAGCAGCTTTTTACAGGGGGCGTCTGGCTACACCTTC.